This TCR beta chain was sequenced during a study of blood T cell repertoires in COVID-19. The germline CDR1 and CDR2 sequences are LGHDT and YNNKEL (reference sequence). Trimming removed 4 bases from V and 3 bases from J, with 13 bases in between. This CDR3 region has 14 residues. Original methodology: By means of reference gene primer amplification, nucleated cell counts were estimated. Method: immunoSEQ multiplex PCR; TCRdb's copy keeps in-frame clones and lacks some. Clonal size and the V and J genes are those of that table, whereas D and trimming came from the DNA. The sample records over 120,000 clones, about 87% being singletons.

This sequence originates from a woman between 45 and 60 years old with acute or convalescent COVID-19. The rearrangement joins TRBV3-1 (or the pseudogene TRBV3-2) to TRBJ2-7, with D tentatively TRBD2 (6 bases). The sample consisted of peripheral blood. This chain's CDR3 is CASSPSSVFYEQYF. The CDR3 DNA is TGTGCCAGCAGCCCTTCTAGCGTTTTCTACGAGCAGTACTTC.